This entry lists 9 T cell receptor beta chains sequenced from one sample in a study of cytomegalovirus exposure and HLA in healthy donors. Use of 60 Vbeta and 13 Jbeta primers characterized the PCR. Only in-frame clones appear in the TCRdb table, and some are missing; sequencing was by immunoSEQ multiplex PCR. Seen here are more than 140,000 clones, about four fifths observed once, and the top ten hold around 5.4%. The specimen sequenced was PBMCs. Receptor source: a young man in good health and CMV-seropositive.

The chain has TRBV7-2 and TRBJ2-7; D may be TRBD2 (6 bases). The V end was cut by 4 bases, the J end by 2 bases, with 12 bases between. This CDR3 has 14 residues. The V gene's germline CDR1 is SGHTA and CDR2 FQGNSA. CDR3 nucleotide sequence: TGTGCCAGCAGCTGGGGGGTTGGAGCCTACGAGCAGTACTTC. Its protein product is CASSWGVGAYEQYF. Combining the CDR3 with reference TRBV7-2 and TRBJ2-7 gives the whole variable domain GAGVSQSPSNKVTEKGKDVELRCDPISGHTALYWYRQSLGQGLEFLIYFQGNSAPDKSGLPSDRFSAERTGGSVSTLTIQRTQQEDSAVYLCASSWGVGAYEQYFGPGTRLTVT.

This chain joins TRBV30 and TRBJ2-2; 9 nucleotides line up with TRBD1. Germline V gene sequence: CDR1 GTSNPN, CDR2 SVGIG (reference sequence). The J segment lost 7 bases and the V segment lost 1 base, leaving 7 bases of the junction unmatched. This CDR3 comprises 15 residues. The CDR3 here is CAWSALGQGNGELFF. The CDR3 bases are TGTGCCTGGAGTGCCCTTGGACAGGGGAACGGGGAGCTGTTTTTT.

V and J are TRBV30 and TRBJ1-5; 8 bases are shared with TRBD1. Germline V gene data show CDR1 as GTSNPN and CDR2 as SVGIG (reference sequence). The CDR3 has 15 amino acids. V dropped 3 bases and J dropped 2; count of bases not matched to a gene: 6. In nucleotides, the CDR3 is TGTGCCTGGAGCCTCGACAGGGGTGGCAATCAGCCCCAGCATTTT. The encoded protein is CAWSLDRGGNQPQHF.

The chain joins TRBV15 to TRBJ2-2, with a weak D call TRBD1 (6 bases). Trimming cost V 3 bases and J 1 base, with 27 bases left between them. CDR3 length: 21 residues. Germline loops: CDR1 LNHNV, CDR2 YYDKDF (reference sequence). The CDR3 region has the DNA TGTGCCACCAGCAGGGATCCCCTTCCGGTAGTCCGGGACAAGAACACCGGGGAGCTGTTTTTT. It encodes CATSRDPLPVVRDKNTGELFF.

This chain joins TRBV6-1 and TRBJ1-1; no clear D gene. Germline CDR1 and CDR2: MNHNS and SASEGT. The CDR3 consists of 15 residues. Trimming took off 1 base at V and 5 bases at J, with 14 bases between the two ends. The chain's CDR3 is CASSEVAGSGTEAFF. The CDR3, as DNA: TGTGCCAGCAGTGAAGTGGCGGGATCGGGAACTGAAGCTTTCTTT.

V gene TRBV28 combines with J gene TRBJ1-5; 9 bases line up with TRBD1. The CDR3 length is 15 residues. Germline CDR1 MDHEN, CDR2 SYDVKM. The junction had 6 bases not matched to a gene; V was cut back by 5 bases and J by 4 bases. The CDR3 coding sequence is TGTGCCAGCAGTGGACAGGGGAGAGGGAATCAGCCCCAGCATTTT. Translating gives CASSGQGRGNQPQHF.

This clone was seen a handful of times. The rearrangement uses TRBV5-1 and TRBJ2-2, with TRBD2 identical over 9 bases. V lost 4 bases and J lost 6; bases outside the gene matches: 10. CDR3 length: 16 amino acids. The germline V gene encodes CDR1 SGHRS and CDR2 YFSETQ. The CDR3 region has the DNA TGCGCCAGCAGCATCCTAGCGGGACTCGTACCCGGGGAGCTGTTTTTT. Its translation: CASSILAGLVPGELFF. The full variable domain, in which reference TRBV5-1 and TRBJ2-2 provide the parts outside the CDR3, is KAGVTQTPRYLIKTRGQQVTLSCSPISGHRSVSWYQQTPGQGLQFLFEYFSETQRNKGNFPGRFSGRQFSNSRSEMNVSTLELGDSALYLCASSILAGLVPGELFFGEGSRLTVL.

The chain combines TRBV6-1 with TRBJ2-1; maybe TRBD1 (5 bases). Germline lookup yields CDR1 MNHNS and CDR2 SASEGT. The germline V and J ends were trimmed by 2 bases and 2 bases, with 13 bases remaining between them. The CDR3 sequence is 16 residues long. CDR3: CASSEYRTLPYNEQFF. The CDR3, as DNA: TGTGCCAGCAGTGAATATAGGACACTTCCCTACAATGAGCAGTTCTTC.

V usage is TRBV14 and J usage is TRBJ2-5; 7 bases agree with TRBD2. Germline CDR1 is SGHDN and CDR2 is FVKESK. The V segment lost 3 bases and the J segment 7 bases; nucleotides outside the gene matches: 20. The CDR3 runs 18 residues. CDR3 loop: CASSHPQVMGSGRWTQYF. CDR3 in DNA: TGTGCCAGCAGCCACCCTCAGGTGATGGGGTCCGGGAGGTGGACCCAGTACTTC.